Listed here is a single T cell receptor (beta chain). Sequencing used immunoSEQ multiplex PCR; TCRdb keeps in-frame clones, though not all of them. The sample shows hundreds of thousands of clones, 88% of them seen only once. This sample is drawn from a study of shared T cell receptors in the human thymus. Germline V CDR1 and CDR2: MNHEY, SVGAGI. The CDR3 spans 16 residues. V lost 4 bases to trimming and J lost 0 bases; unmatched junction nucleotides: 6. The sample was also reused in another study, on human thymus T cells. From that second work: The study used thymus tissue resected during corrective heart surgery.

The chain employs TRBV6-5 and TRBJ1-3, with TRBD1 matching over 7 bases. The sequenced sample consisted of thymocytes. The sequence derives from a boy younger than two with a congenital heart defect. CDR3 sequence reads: CASSFIRTGSGNTIYF. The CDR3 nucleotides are TGTGCCAGCAGTTTCATTCGGACAGGCTCTGGAAACACCATATATTTT.